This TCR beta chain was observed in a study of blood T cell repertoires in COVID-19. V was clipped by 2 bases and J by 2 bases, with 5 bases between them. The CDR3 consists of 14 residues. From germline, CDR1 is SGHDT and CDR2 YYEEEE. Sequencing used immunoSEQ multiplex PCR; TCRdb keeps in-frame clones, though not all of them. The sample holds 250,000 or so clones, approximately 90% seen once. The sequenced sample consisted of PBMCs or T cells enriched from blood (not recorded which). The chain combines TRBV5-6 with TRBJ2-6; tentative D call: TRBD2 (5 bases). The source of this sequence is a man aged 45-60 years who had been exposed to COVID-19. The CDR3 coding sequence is TGTGCCAGCAGCTTCGGGGCTGGGGCCAACGTCCTGACTTTC. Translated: CASSFGAGANVLTF.